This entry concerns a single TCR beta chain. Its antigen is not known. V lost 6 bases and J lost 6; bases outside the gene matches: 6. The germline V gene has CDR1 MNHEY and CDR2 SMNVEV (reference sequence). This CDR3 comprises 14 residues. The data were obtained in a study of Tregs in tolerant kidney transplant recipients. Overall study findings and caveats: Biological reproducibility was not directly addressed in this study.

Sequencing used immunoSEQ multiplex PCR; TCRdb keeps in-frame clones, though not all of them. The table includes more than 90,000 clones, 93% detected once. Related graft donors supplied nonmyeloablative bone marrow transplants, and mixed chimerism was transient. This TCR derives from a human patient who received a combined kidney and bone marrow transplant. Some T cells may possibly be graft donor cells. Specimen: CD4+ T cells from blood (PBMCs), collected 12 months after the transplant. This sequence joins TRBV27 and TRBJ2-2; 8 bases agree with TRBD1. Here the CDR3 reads CASRRTGGSGELFF. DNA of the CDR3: TGTGCCAGCAGGAGAACAGGGGGTTCCGGGGAGCTGTTTTTT.